This T cell receptor (beta chain) derives from a study of T cell responses to AZD1222 COVID-19 vaccine. This CDR3 is built from 12 residues. CDR1 and CDR2 (germline): GTSNPN, SVGIG (reference sequence). V lost 4 bases, J lost 12 bases, and 6 bases stayed unmatched. General study findings and limits: As reported, nearly half of all spike-specific TCRs target variant regions that are unmutated. Receipt of two AZD1222 doses was followed by a rise in Spike-specific TCR breadth and depth. Repertoire sampling occurred only after the peak T cell response. White British donors predominated, females outnumbered males, and clonal diversity was possibly underestimated.

Sequencing was performed with immunoSEQ multiplex PCR; in TCRdb, only in-frame clones are kept and a portion is missing. This sample carries 190,000 or so clones, more than 85% of them seen once, and the ten largest clones take approximately 3.7%. Turning to this clone: Its cognate antigen is unknown.

Sequencing was performed on peripheral blood, taken 28 days after the second AZD1222 dose. The genes are TRBV30 and TRBJ1-6; 7 bases are shared with TRBD1. The TCR was taken from an adult who received the AZD1222 COVID-19 vaccine. In DNA form, the CDR3 reads TGTGCCTGGACCACCACAGGGGTACCCCTCCACTTT. Protein sequence: CAWTTTGVPLHF.